This TCR beta chain was sequenced in a study of PD-L1 blockade in urothelial cancer. At the level of the study: There were a median of approximately 140,000 T cells in blood samples.

Here immunoSEQ multiplex PCR was the method, and the copy in TCRdb shows in-frame clones only, minus some. The sample consists of roughly 110,000 clones, approximately 89% of them appearing once. The CDR3 has 11 amino acids. The V end was cut by 7 bases, the J end by 0 bases, with 6 bases between. Germline V lookup: CDR1 SQVTM, CDR2 ANQGSEA. This sample's time point: peripheral blood 6 weeks after treatment start. The sequence came from a man aged 55 to 70 with urothelial cancer. V and J are TRBV29-1 and TRBJ1-1, with D unclear. The sample consisted of PBMCs, taken around atezolizumab (anti-PD-L1) treatment. CDR3 coding DNA: TGCAGCGCCATCATGAACACTGAAGCTTTCTTT. Its protein is CSAIMNTEAFF.